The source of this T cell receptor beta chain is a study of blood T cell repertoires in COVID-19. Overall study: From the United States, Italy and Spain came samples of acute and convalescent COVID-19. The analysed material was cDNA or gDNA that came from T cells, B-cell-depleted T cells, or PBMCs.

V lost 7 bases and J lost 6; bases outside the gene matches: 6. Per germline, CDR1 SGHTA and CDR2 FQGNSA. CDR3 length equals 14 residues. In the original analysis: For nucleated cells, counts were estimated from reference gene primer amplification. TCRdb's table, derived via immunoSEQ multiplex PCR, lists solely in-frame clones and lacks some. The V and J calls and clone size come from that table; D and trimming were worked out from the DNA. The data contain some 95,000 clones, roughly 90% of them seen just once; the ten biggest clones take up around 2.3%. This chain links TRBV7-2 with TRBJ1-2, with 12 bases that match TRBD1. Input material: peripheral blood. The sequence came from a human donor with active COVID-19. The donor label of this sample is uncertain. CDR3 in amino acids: CASNAGTGGNGYTF. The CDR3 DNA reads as TGTGCCAGCAACGCCGGGACAGGGGGCAATGGCTACACCTTC. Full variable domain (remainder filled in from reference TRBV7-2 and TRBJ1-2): GAGVSQSPSNKVTEKGKDVELRCDPISGHTALYWYRQSLGQGLEFLIYFQGNSAPDKSGLPSDRFSAERTGGSVSTLTIQRTQQEDSAVYLCASNAGTGGNGYTFGSGTRLTVV.